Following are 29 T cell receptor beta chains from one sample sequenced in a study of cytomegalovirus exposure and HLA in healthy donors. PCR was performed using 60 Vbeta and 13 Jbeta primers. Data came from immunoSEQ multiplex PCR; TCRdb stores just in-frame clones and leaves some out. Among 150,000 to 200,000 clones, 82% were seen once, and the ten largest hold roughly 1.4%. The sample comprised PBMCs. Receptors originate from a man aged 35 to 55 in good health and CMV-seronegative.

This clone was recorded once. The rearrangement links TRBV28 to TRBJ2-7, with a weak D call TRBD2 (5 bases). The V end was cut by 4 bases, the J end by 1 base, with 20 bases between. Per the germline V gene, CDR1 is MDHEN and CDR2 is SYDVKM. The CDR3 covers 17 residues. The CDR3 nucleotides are TGTGCCAGCAGTTCCCCATTCACCGATACTAGGTCCTACGAGCAGTACTTC. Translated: CASSSPFTDTRSYEQYF.

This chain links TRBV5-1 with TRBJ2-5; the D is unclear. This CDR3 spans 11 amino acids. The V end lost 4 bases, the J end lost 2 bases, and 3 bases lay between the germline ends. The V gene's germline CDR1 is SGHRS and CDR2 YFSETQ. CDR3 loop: CASSTQETQYF. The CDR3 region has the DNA TGCGCCAGCAGCACACAAGAGACCCAGTACTTC.

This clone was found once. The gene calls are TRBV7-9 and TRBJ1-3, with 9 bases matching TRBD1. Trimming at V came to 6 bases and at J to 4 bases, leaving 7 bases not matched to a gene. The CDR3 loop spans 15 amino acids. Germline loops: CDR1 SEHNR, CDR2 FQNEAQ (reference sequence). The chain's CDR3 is CASSSGTGTGNTIYF. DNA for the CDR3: TGTGCCAGCAGTTCCGGGACAGGGACCGGAAACACCATATATTTT.

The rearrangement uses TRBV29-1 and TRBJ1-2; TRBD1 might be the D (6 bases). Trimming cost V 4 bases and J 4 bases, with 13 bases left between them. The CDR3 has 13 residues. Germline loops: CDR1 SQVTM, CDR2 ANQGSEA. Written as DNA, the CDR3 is TGCAGCGTTGGCAGGGGTGGAAGCTATGGCTACACCTTC. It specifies CSVGRGGSYGYTF. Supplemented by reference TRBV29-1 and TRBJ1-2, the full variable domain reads SAVISQKPSRDICQRGTSLTIQCQVDSQVTMMFWYRQQPGQSLTLIATANQGSEATYESGFVIDKFPISRPNLTFSTLTVSNMSPEDSSIYLCSVGRGGSYGYTFGSGTRLTVV.

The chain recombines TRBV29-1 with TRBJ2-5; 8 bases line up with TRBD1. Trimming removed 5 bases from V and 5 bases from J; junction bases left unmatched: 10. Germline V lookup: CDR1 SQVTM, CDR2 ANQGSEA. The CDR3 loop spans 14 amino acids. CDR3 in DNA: TGCAGCGTTCTTCACAGGGGGATGGGGGAGACCCAGTACTTC. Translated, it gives CSVLHRGMGETQYF. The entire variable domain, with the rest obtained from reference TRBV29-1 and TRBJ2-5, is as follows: SAVISQKPSRDICQRGTSLTIQCQVDSQVTMMFWYRQQPGQSLTLIATANQGSEATYESGFVIDKFPISRPNLTFSTLTVSNMSPEDSSIYLCSVLHRGMGETQYFGPGTRLLVL.

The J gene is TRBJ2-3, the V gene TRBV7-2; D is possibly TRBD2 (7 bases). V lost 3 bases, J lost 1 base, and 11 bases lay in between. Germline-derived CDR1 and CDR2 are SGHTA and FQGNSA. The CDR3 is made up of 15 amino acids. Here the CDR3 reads CASSLGGARTDTQYF. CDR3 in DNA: TGTGCCAGCAGCTTGGGGGGGGCCCGCACAGATACGCAGTATTTT.

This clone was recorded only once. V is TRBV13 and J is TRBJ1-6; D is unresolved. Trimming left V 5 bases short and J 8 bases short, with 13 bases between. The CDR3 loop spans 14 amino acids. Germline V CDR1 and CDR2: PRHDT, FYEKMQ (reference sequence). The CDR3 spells CASSRGIGDSPLHF. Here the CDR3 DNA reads TGTGCCAGCAGCCGGGGAATCGGTGATTCACCCCTCCACTTT.

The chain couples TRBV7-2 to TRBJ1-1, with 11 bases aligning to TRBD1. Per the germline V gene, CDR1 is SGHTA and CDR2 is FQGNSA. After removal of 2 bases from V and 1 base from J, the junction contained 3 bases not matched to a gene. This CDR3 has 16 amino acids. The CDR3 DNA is TGTGCCAGCAGCTTATTGGGGACAGGGGGGAACACTGAAGCTTTCTTT. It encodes CASSLLGTGGNTEAFF.

CDR3 in DNA: TGCGCCAGCGGGGGAAGGGAGGTGGGGGGCACAGATACGCAGTATTTT. Its protein product is CASGGREVGGTDTQYF. V and J are TRBV5-1 and TRBJ2-3; TRBD2 might be the D (6 bases). CDR3 length equals 16 residues. V lost 7 bases and J 1 base, leaving 19 bases between the germline ends. Looked up from germline, CDR1 is SGHRS and CDR2 is YFSETQ.

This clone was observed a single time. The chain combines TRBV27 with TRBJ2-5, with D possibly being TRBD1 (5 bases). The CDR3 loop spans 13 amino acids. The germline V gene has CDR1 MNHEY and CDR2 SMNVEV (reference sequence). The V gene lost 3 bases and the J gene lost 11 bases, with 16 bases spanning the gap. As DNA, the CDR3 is TGTGCCAGCAGTTTTAGCAGGGCAGGAGAGCAGTACTTC. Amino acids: CASSFSRAGEQYF.

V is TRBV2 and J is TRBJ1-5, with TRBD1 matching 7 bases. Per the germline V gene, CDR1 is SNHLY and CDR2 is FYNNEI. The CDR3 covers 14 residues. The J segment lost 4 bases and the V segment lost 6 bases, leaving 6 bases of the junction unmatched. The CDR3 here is CASSLQGTNQPQHF. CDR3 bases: TGTGCCAGCAGCTTACAGGGGACTAATCAGCCCCAGCATTTT.

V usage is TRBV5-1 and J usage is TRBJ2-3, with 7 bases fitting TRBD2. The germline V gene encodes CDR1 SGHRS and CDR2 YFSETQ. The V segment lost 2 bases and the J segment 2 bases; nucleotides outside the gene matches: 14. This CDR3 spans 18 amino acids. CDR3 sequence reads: CASSFPLRGLLLTDTQYF. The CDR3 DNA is TGCGCCAGCAGCTTCCCCCTCCGGGGACTACTCCTCACAGATACGCAGTATTTT.

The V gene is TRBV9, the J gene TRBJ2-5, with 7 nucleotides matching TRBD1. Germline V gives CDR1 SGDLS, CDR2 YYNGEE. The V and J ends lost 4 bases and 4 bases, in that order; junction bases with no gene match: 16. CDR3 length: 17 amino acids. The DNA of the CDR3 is TGTGCCAGCAGCCCACGCAGTACAGGGGCCCTGGGAGAGACCCAGTACTTC. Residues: CASSPRSTGALGETQYF.

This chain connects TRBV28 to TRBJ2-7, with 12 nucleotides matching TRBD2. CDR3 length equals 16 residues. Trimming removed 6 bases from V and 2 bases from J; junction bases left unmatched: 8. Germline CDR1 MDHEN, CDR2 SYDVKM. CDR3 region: CASSPPGLAGPYEQYF. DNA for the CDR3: TGTGCCAGCAGCCCTCCGGGACTAGCGGGCCCCTACGAGCAGTACTTC. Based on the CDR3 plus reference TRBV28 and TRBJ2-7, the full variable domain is DVKVTQSSRYLVKRTGEKVFLECVQDMDHENMFWYRQDPGLGLRLIYFSYDVKMKEKGDIPEGYSVSREKKERFSLILESASTNQTSMYLCASSPPGLAGPYEQYFGPGTRLTVT.

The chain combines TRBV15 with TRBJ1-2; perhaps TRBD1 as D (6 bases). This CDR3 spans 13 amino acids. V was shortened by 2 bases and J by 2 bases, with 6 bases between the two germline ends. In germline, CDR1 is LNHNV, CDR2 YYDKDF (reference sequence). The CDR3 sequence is CATSRQGNYGYTF. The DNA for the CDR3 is TGTGCCACCAGCAGACAGGGGAACTATGGCTACACCTTC.

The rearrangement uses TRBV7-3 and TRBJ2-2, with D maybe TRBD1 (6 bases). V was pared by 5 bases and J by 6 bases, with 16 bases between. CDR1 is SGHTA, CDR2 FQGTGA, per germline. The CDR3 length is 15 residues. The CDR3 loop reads CASSPGASRAGELFF. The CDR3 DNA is TGTGCCAGCAGCCCAGGGGCGAGCAGGGCCGGGGAGCTGTTTTTT.

This CDR3 is CASSQDKGTSGGAGVRETQYF. In DNA, the CDR3 is TGCGCCAGCAGCCAAGATAAAGGGACTAGCGGGGGCGCGGGGGTTCGAGAGACCCAGTACTTC. The rearrangement joins TRBV4-1 to TRBJ2-5; TRBD2 aligns across 14 bases. Losses at the gene ends were 0 bases for V and 4 bases for J; bases not matched to a gene: 16. This CDR3 is built from 21 residues. Germline assignment: CDR1 MGHRA and CDR2 YSYEKL.

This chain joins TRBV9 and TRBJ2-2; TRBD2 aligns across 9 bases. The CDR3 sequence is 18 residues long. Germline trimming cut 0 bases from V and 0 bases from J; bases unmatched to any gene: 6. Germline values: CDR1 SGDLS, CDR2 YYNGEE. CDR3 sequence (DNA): TGTGCCAGCAGCGTAGCCGGCGGGGGGGCGTCGAACACCGGGGAGCTGTTTTTT. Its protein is CASSVAGGGASNTGELFF.

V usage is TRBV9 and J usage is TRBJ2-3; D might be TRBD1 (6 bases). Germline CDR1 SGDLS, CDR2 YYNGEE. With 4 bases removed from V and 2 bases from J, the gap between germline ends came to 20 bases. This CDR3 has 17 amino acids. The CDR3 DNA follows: TGTGCCAGCAGCCAAAACAGGGTATTTCTCGACACAGATACGCAGTATTTT. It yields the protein CASSQNRVFLDTDTQYF.

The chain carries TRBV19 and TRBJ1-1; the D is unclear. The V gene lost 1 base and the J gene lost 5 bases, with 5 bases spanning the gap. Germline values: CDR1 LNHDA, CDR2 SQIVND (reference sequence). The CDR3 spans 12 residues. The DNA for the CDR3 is TGTGCCAGTAGTATAGCCAGAACTGAAGCTTTCTTT. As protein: CASSIARTEAFF. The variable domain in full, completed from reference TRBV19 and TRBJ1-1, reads DGGITQSPKYLFRKEGQNVTLSCEQNLNHDAMYWYRQDPGQGLRLIYYSQIVNDFQKGDIAEGYSVSREKKESFPLTVTSAQKNPTAFYLCASSIARTEAFFGQGTRLTVV.

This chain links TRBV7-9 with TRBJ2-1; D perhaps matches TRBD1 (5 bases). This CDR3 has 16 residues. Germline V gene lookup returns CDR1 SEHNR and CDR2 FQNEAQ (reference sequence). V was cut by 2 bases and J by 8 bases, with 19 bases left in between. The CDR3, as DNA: TGTGCCAGCAGCTTAAGGTTGCAGGGTACAATGGATGAGCAGTTCTTC. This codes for CASSLRLQGTMDEQFF.

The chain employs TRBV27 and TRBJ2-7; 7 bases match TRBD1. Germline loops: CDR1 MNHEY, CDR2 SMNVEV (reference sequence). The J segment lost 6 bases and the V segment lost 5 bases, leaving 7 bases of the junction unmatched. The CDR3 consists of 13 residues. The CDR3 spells CASSTWTGFEQYF. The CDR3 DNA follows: TGTGCCAGCAGTACCTGGACAGGTTTCGAGCAGTACTTC.

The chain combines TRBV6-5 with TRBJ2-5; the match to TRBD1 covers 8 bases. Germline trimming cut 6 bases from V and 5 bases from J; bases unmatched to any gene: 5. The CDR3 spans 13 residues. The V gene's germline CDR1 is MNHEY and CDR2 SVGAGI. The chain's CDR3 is CASRRTGLETQYF. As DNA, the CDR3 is TGTGCCAGCAGACGGACAGGGTTGGAGACCCAGTACTTC.

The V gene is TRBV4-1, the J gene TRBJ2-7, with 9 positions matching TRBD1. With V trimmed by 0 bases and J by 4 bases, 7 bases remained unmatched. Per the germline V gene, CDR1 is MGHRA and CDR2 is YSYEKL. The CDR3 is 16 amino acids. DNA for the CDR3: TGCGCCAGCAGCCAAGACCCCGGGACAGGGTTTTACGAGCAGTACTTC. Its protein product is CASSQDPGTGFYEQYF.

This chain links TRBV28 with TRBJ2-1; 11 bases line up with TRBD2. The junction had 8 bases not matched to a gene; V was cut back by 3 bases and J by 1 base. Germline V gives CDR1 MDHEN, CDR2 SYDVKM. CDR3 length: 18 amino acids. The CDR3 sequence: CASSFPTSGKRSYNEQFF. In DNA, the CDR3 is TGTGCCAGCAGTTTCCCGACTAGCGGGAAACGGTCCTACAATGAGCAGTTCTTC.

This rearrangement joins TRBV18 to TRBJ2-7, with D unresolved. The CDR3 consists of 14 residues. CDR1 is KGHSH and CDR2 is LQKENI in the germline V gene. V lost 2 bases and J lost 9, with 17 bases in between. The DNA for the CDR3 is TGTGCCAGCTCACCATTTCCGCGAGCAGCAGGGCAGTACTTC. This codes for CASSPFPRAAGQYF.

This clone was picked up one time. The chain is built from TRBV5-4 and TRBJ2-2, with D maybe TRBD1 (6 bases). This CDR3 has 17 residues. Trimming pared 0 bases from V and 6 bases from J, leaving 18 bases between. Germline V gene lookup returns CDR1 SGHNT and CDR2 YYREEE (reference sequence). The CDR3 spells CASSLGGSGVFSGELFF. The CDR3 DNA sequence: TGTGCCAGCAGCTTGGGAGGATCAGGGGTTTTTTCCGGGGAGCTGTTTTTT. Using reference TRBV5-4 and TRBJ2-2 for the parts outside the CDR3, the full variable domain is ETGVTQSPTHLIKTRGQQVTLRCSSQSGHNTVSWYQQALGQGPQFIFQYYREEENGRGNFPPRFSGLQFPNYSSELNVNALELDDSALYLCASSLGGSGVFSGELFFGEGSRLTVL.

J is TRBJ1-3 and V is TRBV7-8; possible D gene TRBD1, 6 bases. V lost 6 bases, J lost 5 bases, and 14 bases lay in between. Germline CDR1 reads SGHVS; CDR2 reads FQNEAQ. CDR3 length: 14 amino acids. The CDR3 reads CASRSDRTRNTIYF. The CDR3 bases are TGTGCCAGCAGATCAGACAGGACGCGAAACACCATATATTTT.

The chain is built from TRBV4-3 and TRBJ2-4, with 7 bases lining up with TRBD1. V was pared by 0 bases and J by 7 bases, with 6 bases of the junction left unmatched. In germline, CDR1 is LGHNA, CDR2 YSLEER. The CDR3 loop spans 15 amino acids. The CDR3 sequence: CASSQDLRGGNIQYF. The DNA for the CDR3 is TGCGCCAGCAGCCAAGATCTACGAGGGGGCAACATTCAGTACTTC.